These 8 T cell receptor beta chains were sequenced from one sample in a study of shared clonotypes between healthy human individuals. Sequencing used immunoSEQ multiplex PCR; TCRdb keeps in-frame clones, though not all of them. This sample yields hundreds of thousands of clones, of which about 95% are seen a single time; about 0.11% belongs to the top ten. Terminally differentiated effector memory CD45RA+ cells were left out of the naive CD8 fraction, which was CD45RO-negative and positively selected for CCR7. Sequenced input: naive CD8+ T cells sorted from blood. The receptors shown here come from a woman aged 25-40 years in good health.

CDR3: CSVVRGSGYGYTF. The CDR3 nucleotides read TGCAGCGTTGTCAGGGGAAGCGGCTATGGCTACACCTTC. The gene calls are TRBV29-1 and TRBJ1-2, with D maybe TRBD1 (6 bases). Trimming took off 4 bases at V and 4 bases at J, with 13 bases between the two ends. The CDR3 is 13 amino acids. Germline V gene data show CDR1 as SQVTM and CDR2 as ANQGSEA.

The V call is TRBV28, the J call TRBJ2-1, with TRBD1 as a possible D gene (5 bases). Germline V gene sequence: CDR1 MDHEN, CDR2 SYDVKM. V was trimmed by 8 bases and J by 4 bases, leaving 9 bases between them. The CDR3 sequence is 12 residues long. CDR3 loop: CASQTVYNEQFF. DNA for the CDR3: TGTGCCAGCCAGACAGTTTACAATGAGCAGTTCTTC.

This rearrangement joins TRBV6-5 to TRBJ2-3; no clear D gene. V was pared by 1 base and J by 0 bases, with 8 bases between. This CDR3 has 15 residues. Germline V gene sequence: CDR1 MNHEY, CDR2 SVGAGI. The DNA of the CDR3 is TGTGCCAGCAGTTACTTTCGAGGAAGCACAGATACGCAGTATTTT. It codes for CASSYFRGSTDTQYF.

This clone has just one count. V is TRBV28 and J is TRBJ2-3, with 12 nucleotides matching TRBD2. The CDR3 length is 20 residues. The ends lost 3 bases at V and 2 bases at J; junction bases unmatched: 15. Germline V lookup: CDR1 MDHEN, CDR2 SYDVKM. DNA of the CDR3: TGTGCCAGCAGTTTGGCGGCTAGCGGGAGGGCCATAAAGTTCACAGATACGCAGTATTTT. Its translation: CASSLAASGRAIKFTDTQYF.

The count of this clone is one. The V gene is TRBV6-1, the J gene TRBJ2-3, with TRBD1 matching 7 bases. Per the germline V gene, CDR1 is MNHNS and CDR2 is SASEGT. The CDR3 runs to 17 residues. V shed 2 bases, J shed 1 base, and the junction held 9 bases outside the gene matches. The CDR3 nucleotides read TGTGCCAGCAGTGAATCTAAGGGGGCGGGTCGCACAGATACGCAGTATTTT. Protein: CASSESKGAGRTDTQYF.

This clone has only one observation. The chain recombines TRBV25-1 with TRBJ1-2; D possibly corresponds to TRBD1 (6 bases). Per the germline V gene, CDR1 is MGHDK and CDR2 is SYGVNS. The CDR3 runs to 14 residues. V lost 1 base and J lost 6, with 12 bases in between. The CDR3, as DNA: TGTGCCAGCAGTGAATTAGCAGGGGCGGATGGCTACACCTTC. Translated, it gives CASSELAGADGYTF.

The chain recombines TRBV28 with TRBJ1-6; D possibly corresponds to TRBD1 (5 bases). The CDR3 length is 14 residues. Between the trimmed V and J ends, which lost 2 bases and 10 bases, there was a span of 12 bases. Per germline, CDR1 MDHEN and CDR2 SYDVKM. As DNA, the CDR3 is TGTGCCAGCAGTTTAACCCCCCGGGACTCACCCCTCCACTTT. Translation: CASSLTPRDSPLHF.

This clone showed up just once. The chain combines TRBV6-5 with TRBJ2-1, with 9 bases matching TRBD1. V lost 2 bases, J lost 4 bases, and 3 bases stayed unmatched. The germline gives CDR1 MNHEY, CDR2 SVGAGI. This CDR3 comprises 15 residues. CDR3: CASSYGDRAYNEQFF. The CDR3 nucleotides are TGTGCCAGCAGTTACGGGGACAGGGCATACAATGAGCAGTTCTTC.